Described below is a single T cell receptor beta chain sequence and its context. CDR3 length: 11 residues. V was pared by 1 base and J by 6 bases, with 5 bases between. Germline V lookup: CDR1 DFQATT, CDR2 SNEGSKA (reference sequence). The data were produced by immunoSEQ multiplex PCR, yet TCRdb's version contains in-frame clones alone and is incomplete. The sample carries 40,000 to 55,000 clones, 75% to 90% recorded once. The data derive from a study of T cell changes during pregnancy in multiple sclerosis. The specimen comprised peripheral blood, sampled in the first trimester of pregnancy. The sequence was obtained from a female donor in good health, enrolled as a control in a pregnancy study. V usage is TRBV20-1 and J usage is TRBJ2-3; D uncertain. CDR3 region: CSARVEDTQYF. The CDR3 bases are TGCAGTGCTAGAGTAGAGGATACGCAGTATTTT.